Given below is one TCR beta chain in context. Antigen specificity is unknown. The entry originates in a study of cytomegalovirus exposure and HLA in healthy donors. Study-wide results and caveats: Among TCR sequences, most were rare, though some public TCRs appeared in many donors.

V lost 0 bases and J lost 0; bases outside the gene matches: 1. Germline loops: CDR1 MGHRA, CDR2 YSYEKL. This CDR3 contains 16 residues. The table came from immunoSEQ multiplex PCR; TCRdb's copy has only in-frame clones and leaves some out. The table includes about 360,000 clones, roughly 85% detected once. The chain recombines TRBV4-1 with TRBJ2-2; 7 bases fit TRBD1. The source of this sequence is a woman aged 18-29 years in good health and CMV-seronegative. Material for sequencing was PBMCs. CDR3 protein: CASSQEGGANTGELFF. The DNA for the CDR3 is TGCGCCAGCAGCCAAGAAGGGGGCGCGAACACCGGGGAGCTGTTTTTT.